One and the same sample provided the 12 T cell receptor beta chains below, sequenced in a study of T cells in Graves' hyperthyroidism and ophthalmopathy. TCR beta CDR3 regions were amplified from RNA. First-round RT-PCR of the TCR CDR3 relied on the HTBI primer set. Via MiXCR, TCRdb re-called the multiplex PCR reads, giving one row per CDR3 protein. The sample records 600,000 to 700,000 distinct CDR3 sequences, just under 45% being singletons. The sequenced material came from peripheral blood or thyroid tissue (not recorded which). These receptors were taken from an adult man with Graves' disease, either hyperthyroidism or ophthalmopathy (not recorded which).

This chain joins TRBV12-3 or TRBV12-4 and TRBJ2-2, with TRBD2 identical over 8 bases. V was pared by 1 base and J by 2 bases, with 3 bases of the junction left unmatched. This CDR3 contains 16 residues. The CDR3 loop is CASSLVSGANTGELFF. The CDR3 DNA follows: TGTGCCAGCAGTTTAGTTAGCGGGGCCAACACCGGGGAGCTGTTTTTT.

In regard to this clonotype: The conserved phenylalanine or tryptophan is not found at the CDR3 terminus, so this likely reflects a read error. This chain connects TRBV19 to TRBJ1-1; TRBD1 might be the D (5 bases). This CDR3 has 13 residues. Trimming took 2 bases from V and 7 from J, leaving 11 bases between them. The germline V gene encodes CDR1 LNHDA and CDR2 SQIVND (reference sequence). The DNA of the CDR3 is TGTGCCAGTAGTATACTAGGGGCCGGTGAAGCTTTCCTT. The encoded protein is CASSILGAGEAFL.

The gene calls are TRBV20-1 and TRBJ1-1, with TRBD1 identical over 7 bases. The CDR3 runs to 15 residues. Trimming at V came to 1 base and at J to 5 bases, leaving 10 bases not matched to a gene. CDR1 and CDR2 from the germline V gene are DFQATT and SNEGSKA (reference sequence). CDR3 in amino acids: CSARATGSLRTEAFF. The CDR3 DNA reads TGCAGTGCTAGAGCGACAGGGAGTTTGAGGACTGAAGCTTTCTTT.

This clonotype was seen a few times. The genes are TRBV12-3 or TRBV12-4 and TRBJ1-5; TRBD1 aligns across 8 bases. With 7 bases clipped from V and 4 bases from J, the junction kept 6 bases outside the gene matches. CDR3 length equals 14 residues. CDR3 protein: CASKPQGANQPQHF. DNA of the CDR3: TGTGCCAGCAAACCGCAGGGGGCAAATCAGCCCCAGCATTTT.

This clonotype has at least ten counts. The genes are TRBV6-5 and TRBJ1-5; D is unclear. The CDR3 loop spans 13 amino acids. Germline CDR1 MNHEY, CDR2 SVGAGI. The V end was cut by 5 bases, the J end by 4 bases, with 9 bases between. The DNA of the CDR3 is TGTGCCAGCAGTCCCATGGGAAATCAGCCCCAGCATTTT. Its protein product is CASSPMGNQPQHF.

V and J are TRBV12-3 or TRBV12-4 and TRBJ1-3, with D unclear. The CDR3 covers 14 residues. The V and J ends lost 3 bases and 0 bases respectively, with 6 bases between them. The CDR3 here is CASSFLDSGNTIYF. CDR3 sequence (DNA): TGTGCCAGCAGTTTTCTGGACTCTGGAAACACCATATATTTT.

This clonotype was seen more than once but under ten times. The rearrangement uses TRBV6-5 and TRBJ1-5; 7 bases match TRBD1. V gave up 8 bases and J gave up 5 bases; unmatched junction bases: 9. CDR1 and CDR2 from the germline V gene are MNHEY and SVGAGI. The CDR3 has 14 amino acids. The CDR3 here is CASARAGGDQPQHF. The CDR3, as DNA: TGTGCCAGCGCCAGGGCAGGGGGAGATCAGCCCCAGCATTTT.

This clonotype was seen only a few times. This sequence joins TRBV7-9 and TRBJ1-2, with 7 bases lining up with TRBD1. The CDR3 runs to 14 residues. Germline V CDR1 and CDR2: SEHNR, FQNEAQ (reference sequence). After removal of 5 bases from V and 3 bases from J, the junction contained 6 bases not matched to a gene. CDR3 protein: CASSGTGTDYGYTF. The CDR3 DNA follows: TGTGCCAGCAGCGGAACCGGGACAGACTATGGCTACACCTTC.

This clonotype has a handful of counts. V usage is TRBV7-2 and J usage is TRBJ2-2; TRBD2 matches 8 bases. Looked up from germline, CDR1 is SGHTA and CDR2 is FQGNSA. The V segment lost 6 bases and the J segment 1 base; nucleotides outside the gene matches: 4. This CDR3 has 15 residues. CDR3 sequence (DNA): TGTGCCAGCAGTCTTAGCGGGAAGAACACCGGGGAGCTGTTTTTT. Amino acids: CASSLSGKNTGELFF.

The V and J genes are TRBV20-1 and TRBJ2-7; TRBD2 matches 12 bases. The CDR3 sequence is 15 residues long. From germline, CDR1 is DFQATT and CDR2 SNEGSKA (reference sequence). J lost 0 bases, V lost 6 bases, and 6 bases had no gene match. The CDR3 DNA sequence: TGCAGTGCCCTACTAGCGGGGGGTCCCTCCTACGAGCAGTACTTC. Its protein product is CSALLAGGPSYEQYF.

This chain connects TRBV24-1 to TRBJ2-5, with 13 bases fitting TRBD2. Germline-derived CDR1 and CDR2 are KGHDR and SFDVKD. V gave up 4 bases and J gave up 4 bases; unmatched junction bases: 8. The CDR3 runs to 17 residues. Here the CDR3 reads CATSEARGLAGLETQYF. CDR3 coding DNA: TGTGCCACCAGTGAAGCGCGGGGACTAGCGGGGCTAGAGACCCAGTACTTC.

This CDR3 is CASSATVMMSNQPQHF. CDR3 bases: TGTGCCAGCAGCGCGACAGTGATGATGAGCAATCAGCCCCAGCATTTT. The chain is built from TRBV7-2 and TRBJ1-5; D possibly corresponds to TRBD1 (5 bases). The germline V gene encodes CDR1 SGHTA and CDR2 FQGNSA. This CDR3 contains 16 residues. V lost 5 bases and J 1 base, leaving 15 bases between the germline ends. Based on the CDR3 plus reference TRBV7-2 and TRBJ1-5, the full variable domain is GAGVSQSPSNKVTEKGKDVELRCDPISGHTALYWYRQSLGQGLEFLIYFQGNSAPDKSGLPSDRFSAERTGGSVSTLTIQRTQQEDSAVYLCASSATVMMSNQPQHFGDGTRLSIL.